This T cell receptor beta chain was sequenced for a study of blood T cell repertoires in COVID-19. At the level of the study: Sources were T cells, B-cell-depleted T cells, or PBMCs; the material itself was cDNA or gDNA.

Those who participated ranged in age from roughly 18 to 90 years and resided in about two dozen US areas. Each participant's cohort was designated according to participant-reported clinical history. Cohort 3 recovery required two negative PCRs, clearance, or symptom resolution. Trimming pared 5 bases from V and 5 bases from J, leaving 12 bases between. The CDR3 runs 13 residues. Profiling relied on immunoSEQ multiplex PCR, and the TCRdb table lists in-frame clones only, not all of them. The sample comprises a few hundred thousand clones, around 84% of which are singletons, and about 4.2% rests with the top ten.

This chain connects TRBV12-3 or TRBV12-4 to TRBJ2-5, with D possibly TRBD2 on 6 matching bases. Sequences were obtained from PBMCs or T cells enriched from blood (not recorded which). The receptor was derived from a man younger than 45 who had recovered from COVID-19. Written as DNA, the CDR3 is TGTGCCAGCAGTATGACTAGGAGCGAGACCCAGTACTTC. Translating gives CASSMTRSETQYF.